Listed below are T cell receptor beta chains from one sample, sequenced in a study of a mutant IDH1 vaccine in newly diagnosed glioma. For these TCRs, the target antigens are not known. Measured with immunoSEQ multiplex PCR; TCRdb has only the in-frame clones, and not every one. The sample carries about 94,000 clones, about nine tenths recorded once. The sample was PBMCs, taken from a glioma patient whose treatment included an IDH1 peptide vaccine. These TCRs come from a woman aged 45-65 years with glioma. The CDR3 runs from the conserved cysteine through the conserved F or W. A D gene is named only where the DNA matches it firmly. Expanded clones are given a class, and other clones once, few, many or no size at all.

d_gene: NA; v_gene: TRBV11-2; abundance: NA; j_gene: TRBJ2-1; CDR3nt: TGTGCCAGCAGCTTAGTAGGGACTTACAATGAGCAGTTCTTC; CDR3aa: CASSLVGTYNEQFF
d_gene: NA; v_gene: TRBV5-1; abundance: NA; j_gene: TRBJ2-3; CDR3nt: TGCGCCAGCAGGGGCGCCAACCCAGATACGCAGTATTTT; CDR3aa: CASRGANPDTQYF
d_gene: NA; v_gene: TRBV9; abundance: NA; j_gene: TRBJ2-5; CDR3nt: TGTGCCAGCAGCGTAGGGGGGGAGGAAGAGACCCAGTACTTC; CDR3aa: CASSVGGEEETQYF
d_gene: NA; v_gene: TRBV28; abundance: NA; j_gene: TRBJ2-3; CDR3nt: TGTGCCAGCAGGAGATATAGCGGTAGCACAGATACGCAGTATTTT; CDR3aa: CASRRYSGSTDTQYF
d_gene: TRBD1; v_gene: TRBV15; abundance: NA; j_gene: TRBJ2-3; CDR3nt: TGTGCCACCAGCAGGCGACAGGGGGTCACAGATACGCAGTATTTT; CDR3aa: CATSRRQGVTDTQYF
d_gene: NA; v_gene: TRBV6-1; abundance: NA; j_gene: TRBJ2-3; CDR3nt: TGTGCCAGCAGTGAAGGTTGGGTAATGTATTTT; CDR3aa: CASSEGWVMYF
d_gene: NA; v_gene: TRBV7-6; abundance: NA; j_gene: TRBJ2-1; CDR3nt: TGTGCCAGCAGCTTAAGGCGGTACAATGAGCAGTTCTTC; CDR3aa: CASSLRRYNEQFF
d_gene: NA; v_gene: TRBV4-2; abundance: NA; j_gene: TRBJ2-6; CDR3nt: TGTGCCAGCAGCCTTCCAGGGTTTGGGGCCAACGTCCTGACTTTC; CDR3aa: CASSLPGFGANVLTF
d_gene: TRBD1; v_gene: TRBV4-1; abundance: NA; j_gene: TRBJ2-1; CDR3nt: TGCGCCAGCAGCCTGACGGGACAGGGGGCGTCGGTCTCTTTGAATGAGCAGTTCTTC; CDR3aa: CASSLTGQGASVSLNEQFF
d_gene: NA; v_gene: TRBV9; abundance: once; j_gene: TRBJ1-3; CDR3nt: TGTGCCAGCAGCGTATCCACCCCGGGTCGAGAAACTGGAAACACCATATATTTT; CDR3aa: CASSVSTPGRETGNTIYF
d_gene: NA; v_gene: TRBV20-1; abundance: NA; j_gene: TRBJ2-2; CDR3nt: TGCAGTGGGTGTACCGGGGAGCTGTTTTTT; CDR3aa: CSGCTGELFF
d_gene: TRBD1; v_gene: TRBV28; abundance: NA; j_gene: TRBJ2-2; CDR3nt: TGTGCCAGCAGTAGCCCGGGCAGGGGGCTCACCGGGGAGCTGTTTTTT; CDR3aa: CASSSPGRGLTGELFF
d_gene: NA; v_gene: TRBV6-6; abundance: NA; j_gene: TRBJ1-4; CDR3nt: TGTGCCAGCAGTTACGGGCGGAGACTTAATGAAAAACTGTTTTTT; CDR3aa: CASSYGRRLNEKLFF
d_gene: NA; v_gene: TRBV30; abundance: NA; j_gene: TRBJ2-7; CDR3nt: TGTGCCTGGAGTGTACTGGGACAACTAACGGAGGAGCAGTACTTC; CDR3aa: CAWSVLGQLTEEQYF
d_gene: NA; v_gene: TRBV2; abundance: NA; j_gene: TRBJ2-3; CDR3nt: TGTGCCAGCAGTGAACGGCGATTCACAGATACGCAGTATTTT; CDR3aa: CASSERRFTDTQYF
d_gene: NA; v_gene: TRBV21-1; abundance: NA; j_gene: TRBJ1-3; CDR3nt: TGTGCCAGCAGTATCGGGGAGGGGCGAGGAAACACCATATATTTT; CDR3aa: CASSIGEGRGNTIYF
d_gene: NA; v_gene: TRBV29-1; abundance: NA; j_gene: TRBJ1-2; CDR3nt: TGCAGCGTTGCAGGCCAGGGGAACTATGGCTACACCTTC; CDR3aa: CSVAGQGNYGYTF
d_gene: TRBD1; v_gene: TRBV6-1; abundance: NA; j_gene: TRBJ2-7; CDR3nt: TGTGCCAGCAAGGAACAGGGGGCCGGCGAGCAGTACTTC; CDR3aa: CASKEQGAGEQYF
d_gene: NA; v_gene: TRBV7-7; abundance: NA; j_gene: TRBJ2-7; CDR3nt: TGTGCTAGCAGCCCAGGGGGGGGGCGCGACGAGCAGTACTTC; CDR3aa: CASSPGGGRDEQYF
d_gene: NA; v_gene: TRBV15; abundance: few; j_gene: TRBJ2-2; CDR3nt: TGTGCCACCAGCCAAATAACCCTCACCGGGGAGCTGTTTTTT; CDR3aa: CATSQITLTGELFF
d_gene: TRBD1; v_gene: TRBV5-6; abundance: few; j_gene: TRBJ1-4; CDR3nt: TGTGCCAGCACGTCGGACAGGGATGTTGAAAAACTGTTTTTT; CDR3aa: CASTSDRDVEKLFF
d_gene: TRBD2; v_gene: TRBV6-1; abundance: NA; j_gene: TRBJ2-5; CDR3nt: TGTGCCAGCAGTCTGACTAGCGGTACCAAGAGACCCCAGTACTTC; CDR3aa: CASSLTSGTKRPQYF
d_gene: NA; v_gene: TRBV9; abundance: NA; j_gene: TRBJ1-1; CDR3nt: TGTGCCAGCGGGACCTCTATGAGGAGTCCTGAAGCTTTCTTT; CDR3aa: CASGTSMRSPEAFF
d_gene: TRBD1; v_gene: TRBV5-4; abundance: NA; j_gene: TRBJ1-5; CDR3nt: TGTGCCAGCAGTTTTGGGGGACAGGGGAATCAGCCCCAGCATTTT; CDR3aa: CASSFGGQGNQPQHF
d_gene: TRBD1; v_gene: TRBV7-9; abundance: NA; j_gene: TRBJ1-1; CDR3nt: TGTGCCAGCAGCCTAGACAGGGGACGTGATTTCTTT; CDR3aa: CASSLDRGRDFF
d_gene: NA; v_gene: TRBV6-5; abundance: NA; j_gene: TRBJ1-1; CDR3nt: TGTGCCAGCAGTTACGTGCAGGGAGGCACTGAAGCTTTCTTT; CDR3aa: CASSYVQGGTEAFF
d_gene: NA; v_gene: TRBV27; abundance: NA; j_gene: TRBJ2-7; CDR3nt: TGTGCCAGCAGGCTGGGGGGACGGGGAGAGCAGTACTTC; CDR3aa: CASRLGGRGEQYF
d_gene: NA; v_gene: TRBV19; abundance: once; j_gene: TRBJ2-2; CDR3nt: TGTGCCAGTACCATGGCACAGGGAGGAGTGAAAAGGGCGCTGTTTTTT; CDR3aa: CASTMAQGGVKRALFF
d_gene: TRBD2; v_gene: TRBV11-3; abundance: once; j_gene: TRBJ2-1; CDR3nt: TGTGCCAGCAGCTCTAGCGGGGGGGAGTACAATGAGCAGTTCTTC; CDR3aa: CASSSSGGEYNEQFF
d_gene: TRBD2; v_gene: TRBV10-2; abundance: NA; j_gene: TRBJ2-7; CDR3nt: TGCGCCAGCAGTGAGACTAGCGGGAGGTACGAGCAGTACTTC; CDR3aa: CASSETSGRYEQYF
d_gene: NA; v_gene: TRBV5-1; abundance: once; j_gene: TRBJ1-2; CDR3nt: TGCGCCAGCAGCTTGGGTTCTAACCGGGACTATGGCTACACCTTC; CDR3aa: CASSLGSNRDYGYTF
d_gene: NA; v_gene: TRBV11-2; abundance: few; j_gene: TRBJ2-2; CDR3nt: TGTGCCAGCAGCTTAGGGGGCACCGGGGAGCTGTTTTTT; CDR3aa: CASSLGGTGELFF
d_gene: TRBD2; v_gene: TRBV9; abundance: NA; j_gene: TRBJ2-7; CDR3nt: TGTGCCAGCAGCCTAGCGGGAAACGAGCAGTACTTC; CDR3aa: CASSLAGNEQYF
d_gene: TRBD1; v_gene: TRBV5-1; abundance: NA; j_gene: TRBJ2-7; CDR3nt: TGCGCCAGCAGCAGGGGACAGGGGGCCTCCTACGAGCAGTACTTC; CDR3aa: CASSRGQGASYEQYF
d_gene: NA; v_gene: TRBV19; abundance: NA; j_gene: TRBJ2-7; CDR3nt: TGTGCCAGTAGCACGTGGGGACGGCTGTCCTACGAGCAGTACTTC; CDR3aa: CASSTWGRLSYEQYF
d_gene: TRBD2; v_gene: TRBV11-3; abundance: NA; j_gene: TRBJ2-2; CDR3nt: TGTGCCAGCAGCTTAACGGTGGGACTAGATTGGACCGGGGAGCTGTTTTTT; CDR3aa: CASSLTVGLDWTGELFF
d_gene: TRBD2; v_gene: TRBV7-9; abundance: NA; j_gene: TRBJ2-7; CDR3nt: TGTGCCAGCAGCTCCGTAGCGGGAGGTTACGAGCAGTACTTC; CDR3aa: CASSSVAGGYEQYF
d_gene: NA; v_gene: TRBV6-4; abundance: NA; j_gene: TRBJ2-3; CDR3nt: TGTGCCAGCAGTGAAGCCGGCAGTAGCACAGATACGCAGTATTTT; CDR3aa: CASSEAGSSTDTQYF
d_gene: NA; v_gene: TRBV28; abundance: NA; j_gene: TRBJ1-6; CDR3nt: TGTGCCAGCAGTTCAGGGATTAATTCACCCCTCCACTTT; CDR3aa: CASSSGINSPLHF
d_gene: NA; v_gene: TRBV10-1; abundance: NA; j_gene: TRBJ2-7; CDR3nt: TGCGCCAGCAGTGACGGGGGCTACGAGCAGTACTTC; CDR3aa: CASSDGGYEQYF
d_gene: NA; v_gene: TRBV6-5; abundance: NA; j_gene: TRBJ1-6; CDR3nt: TGTGCCAGCAGTTACTTTAATAATTCACCCCTCCACTTT; CDR3aa: CASSYFNNSPLHF
d_gene: NA; v_gene: TRBV5-1; abundance: NA; j_gene: TRBJ1-6; CDR3nt: TGCGCCAGCAGCTTGGTTCCAGGGGCCGATAATTCACCCCTCCACTTT; CDR3aa: CASSLVPGADNSPLHF
d_gene: NA; v_gene: TRBV4-1; abundance: NA; j_gene: TRBJ1-1; CDR3nt: TGCGCCAGCAGCCAGGTTTGGCCGGAGAACACTGAAGCTTTCTTT; CDR3aa: CASSQVWPENTEAFF
d_gene: NA; v_gene: TRBV2; abundance: NA; j_gene: TRBJ2-6; CDR3nt: TGTGCCAGCAGATTCCATCGACCCCCCGAAGACGTCCTGACTTTC; CDR3aa: CASRFHRPPEDVLTF
d_gene: NA; v_gene: TRBV27; abundance: NA; j_gene: TRBJ2-6; CDR3nt: TGTGCCACAGGGGAAATCGCTGGGGCCAACGTCCTGACTTTC; CDR3aa: CATGEIAGANVLTF
d_gene: NA; v_gene: TRBV14; abundance: NA; j_gene: TRBJ1-2; CDR3nt: TGTGCCAGCAGCTCTCGGGGGGGGAACTATGGCTACACCTTC; CDR3aa: CASSSRGGNYGYTF